The table lists the clone carrying this T cell receptor beta chain with a few counts. Germline V gene data show CDR1 as SGHNT and CDR2 as YENEEA. Trimming stripped 1 base from V and 3 bases from J, with 16 bases between. This CDR3 is 17 amino acids long. This sample stems from a study of T cell responses to AZD1222 COVID-19 vaccine. TCRdb keeps only in-frame clones here, not all; method: immunoSEQ multiplex PCR. Here the sample spans about 120,000 clones, over 80% being singletons. This clonotype was sampled from an adult in good health. Material: peripheral blood, obtained on day 0 of AZD1222 vaccination. The chain couples TRBV11-3 to TRBJ2-1; a weak D match, TRBD2 (5 bases). DNA for the CDR3: TGTGCCAGCAGCTTAGTATACGGGATTGGACTCTACAATGAGCAGTTCTTC. This encodes CASSLVYGIGLYNEQFF. Drawing the rest from reference TRBV11-3 and TRBJ2-1, the complete variable domain is EAGVVQSPRYKIIEKKQPVAFWCNPISGHNTLYWYLQNLGQGPELLIRYENEEAVDDSQLPKDRFSAERLKGVDSTLKIQPAELGDSAVYLCASSLVYGIGLYNEQFFGPGTRLTVL.